Shown below are 5 T cell receptor beta chains from a single sample sequenced in a study of T cell responses to AZD1222 COVID-19 vaccine. The repertoire was sequenced with immunoSEQ multiplex PCR; TCRdb's copy has only in-frame clones and lacks some. The sample includes under 200,000 clones, 85% to 95% of them seen just once. The sample here was peripheral blood, taken on day 0 of AZD1222 vaccination. The receptors derive from an adult in good health.

V gene TRBV6-2 or TRBV6-3 combines with J gene TRBJ1-6; D gene unclear. Germline V gives CDR1 MNHEY, CDR2 SVGEGT. Trimming took 5 bases from V and 10 from J, leaving 21 bases between them. This CDR3 spans 16 amino acids. In nucleotides, the CDR3 is TGTGCCAGCAGTCCGATTTCAGAGGGTCGGGGATCACCCCTCCACTTT. Its translation: CASSPISEGRGSPLHF.

V and J are TRBV7-2 and TRBJ2-7; TRBD2 matches at 7 bases. J gave up 5 bases and V 7 bases, and 14 bases lay outside the gene matches. The CDR3 is 15 amino acids. Germline lookup yields CDR1 SGHTA and CDR2 FQGNSA. The CDR3 sequence: CASTTTGKRGHEQYF. Here the CDR3 DNA reads TGTGCCAGCACCACTACGGGGAAGCGGGGCCACGAGCAGTACTTC.

The V call is TRBV6-5, the J call TRBJ2-3; D might be TRBD1 (6 bases). V dropped 4 bases and J dropped 6 bases, with 11 bases sitting between them. The length of the CDR3 is 13 residues. The germline CDR1 and CDR2 sequences are MNHEY and SVGAGI. The CDR3 sequence is CASSSGTYDTQYF. Written as DNA, the CDR3 is TGTGCCAGCAGTTCCGGGACATATGATACGCAGTATTTT.

This clone was observed a single time. J is TRBJ2-7 and V is TRBV6-2 or TRBV6-3; 12 bases are shared with TRBD1. Germline CDR1 MNHEY, CDR2 SVGEGT. The length of the CDR3 is 15 residues. V shed 5 bases, J shed 6 bases, and the junction held 8 bases outside the gene matches. The CDR3: CASSQPGQGALEQYF. The CDR3 DNA follows: TGTGCCAGCAGTCAACCGGGACAGGGGGCACTCGAGCAGTACTTC.

This clone appeared a single time. The chain joins TRBV19 to TRBJ1-1; possible D gene TRBD1, 5 bases. Germline V gives CDR1 LNHDA, CDR2 SQIVND (reference sequence). The CDR3 sequence is 15 residues long. Between the trimmed V and J ends, which lost 2 bases and 5 bases, there was a span of 15 bases. CDR3 loop: CASSIRGNEGTEAFF. The CDR3 DNA reads TGTGCCAGTAGTATAAGGGGAAATGAGGGAACTGAAGCTTTCTTT.